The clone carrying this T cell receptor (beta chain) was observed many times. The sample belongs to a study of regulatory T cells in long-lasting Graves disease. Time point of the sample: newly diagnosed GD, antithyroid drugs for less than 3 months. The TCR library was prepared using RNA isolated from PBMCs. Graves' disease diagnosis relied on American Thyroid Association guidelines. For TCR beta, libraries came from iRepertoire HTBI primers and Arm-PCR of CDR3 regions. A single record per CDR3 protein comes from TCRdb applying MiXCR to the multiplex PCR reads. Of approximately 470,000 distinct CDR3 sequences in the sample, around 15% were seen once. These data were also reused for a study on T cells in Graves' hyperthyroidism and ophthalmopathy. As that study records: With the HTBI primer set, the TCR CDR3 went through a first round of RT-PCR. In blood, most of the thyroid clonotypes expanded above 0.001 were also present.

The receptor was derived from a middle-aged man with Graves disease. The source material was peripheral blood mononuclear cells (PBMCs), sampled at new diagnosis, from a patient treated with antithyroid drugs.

The CDR3 loop is CASSLAGWADTQYF. The CDR3 region has the DNA TGTGCCAGCAGCTTAGCAGGGTGGGCAGATACGCAGTATTTT. The genes are TRBV11-2 and TRBJ2-3; TRBD1 might be the D (5 bases). CDR3 length: 14 amino acids. Germline values: CDR1 SGHAT, CDR2 FQNNGV. V was clipped by 1 base and J by 4 bases, with 9 bases between them.